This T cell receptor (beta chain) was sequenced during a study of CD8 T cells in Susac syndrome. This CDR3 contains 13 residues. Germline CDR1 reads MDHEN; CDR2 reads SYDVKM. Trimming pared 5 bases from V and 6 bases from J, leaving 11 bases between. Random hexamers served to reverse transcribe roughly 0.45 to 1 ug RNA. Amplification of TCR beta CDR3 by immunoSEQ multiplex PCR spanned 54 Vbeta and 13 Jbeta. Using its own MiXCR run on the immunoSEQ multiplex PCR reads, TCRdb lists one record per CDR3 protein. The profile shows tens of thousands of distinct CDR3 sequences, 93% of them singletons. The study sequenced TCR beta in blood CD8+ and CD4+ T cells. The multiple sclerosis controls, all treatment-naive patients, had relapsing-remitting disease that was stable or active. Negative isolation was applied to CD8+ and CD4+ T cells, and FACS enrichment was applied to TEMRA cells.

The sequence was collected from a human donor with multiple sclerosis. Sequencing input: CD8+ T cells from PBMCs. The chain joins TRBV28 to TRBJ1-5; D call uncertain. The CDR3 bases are TGTGCCAGCAGTCCGACCTTCATTCAGCCCCAGCATTTT. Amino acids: CASSPTFIQPQHF. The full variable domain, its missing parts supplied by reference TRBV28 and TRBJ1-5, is DVKVTQSSRYLVKRTGEKVFLECVQDMDHENMFWYRQDPGLGLRLIYFSYDVKMKEKGDIPEGYSVSREKKERFSLILESASTNQTSMYLCASSPTFIQPQHFGDGTRLSIL.